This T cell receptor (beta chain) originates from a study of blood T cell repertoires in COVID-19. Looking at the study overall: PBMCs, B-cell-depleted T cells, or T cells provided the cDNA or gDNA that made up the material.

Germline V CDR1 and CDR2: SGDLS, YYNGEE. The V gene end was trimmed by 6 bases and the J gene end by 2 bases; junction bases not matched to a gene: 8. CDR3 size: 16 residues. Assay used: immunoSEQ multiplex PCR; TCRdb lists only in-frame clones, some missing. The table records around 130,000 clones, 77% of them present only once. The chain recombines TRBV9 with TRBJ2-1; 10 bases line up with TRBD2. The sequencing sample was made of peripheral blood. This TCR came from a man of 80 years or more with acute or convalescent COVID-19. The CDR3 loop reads CASTEASGGTYNEQFF. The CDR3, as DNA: TGTGCCAGCACCGAAGCTAGCGGGGGAACCTACAATGAGCAGTTCTTC.